This T cell receptor beta chain came from a study of blood T cell repertoires in COVID-19. V was pared by 3 bases and J by 1 base, with 12 bases between. This CDR3 has 15 amino acids. Per the germline V gene, CDR1 is LGHDT and CDR2 is YNNKEL (reference sequence). The repertoire was sequenced with immunoSEQ multiplex PCR; TCRdb's copy has only in-frame clones and lacks some. Found here are about 230,000 clones, almost 85% of them singletons; the top ten hold about 5.1%. The source is a man in his forties or fifties with COVID-19, enrolled during active disease. Sample: peripheral blood. V is TRBV3-1 (or the pseudogene TRBV3-2) and J is TRBJ2-5; D perhaps matches TRBD2 (6 bases). In nucleotides, the CDR3 is TGTGCCAGCAGCCAGGGCCTAGCGACCCAAGAGACCCAGTACTTC. Its protein is CASSQGLATQETQYF.